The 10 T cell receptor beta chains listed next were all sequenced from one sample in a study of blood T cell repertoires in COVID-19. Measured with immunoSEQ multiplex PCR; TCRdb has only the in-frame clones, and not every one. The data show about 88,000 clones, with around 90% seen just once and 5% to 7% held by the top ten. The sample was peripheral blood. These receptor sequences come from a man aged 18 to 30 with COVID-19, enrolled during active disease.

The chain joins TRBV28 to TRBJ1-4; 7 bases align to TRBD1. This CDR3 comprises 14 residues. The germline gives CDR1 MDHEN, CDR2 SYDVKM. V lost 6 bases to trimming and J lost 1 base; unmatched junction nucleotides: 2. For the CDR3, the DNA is TGTGCCAGCAGATCAGGGGGAACTAATGAAAAACTGTTTTTT. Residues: CASRSGGTNEKLFF.

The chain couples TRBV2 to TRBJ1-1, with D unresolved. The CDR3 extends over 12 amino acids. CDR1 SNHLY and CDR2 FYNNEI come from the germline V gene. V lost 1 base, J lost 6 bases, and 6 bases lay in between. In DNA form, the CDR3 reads TGTGCCAGCAGTGAAGTGAGCGCTGAAGCTTTCTTT. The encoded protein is CASSEVSAEAFF.

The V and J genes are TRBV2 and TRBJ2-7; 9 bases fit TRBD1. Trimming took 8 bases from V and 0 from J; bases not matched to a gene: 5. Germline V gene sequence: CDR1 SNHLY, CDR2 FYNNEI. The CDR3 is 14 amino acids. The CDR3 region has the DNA TGTGCCAGCTGGGGGACAGGGAACTCCTACGAGCAGTACTTC. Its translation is CASWGTGNSYEQYF.

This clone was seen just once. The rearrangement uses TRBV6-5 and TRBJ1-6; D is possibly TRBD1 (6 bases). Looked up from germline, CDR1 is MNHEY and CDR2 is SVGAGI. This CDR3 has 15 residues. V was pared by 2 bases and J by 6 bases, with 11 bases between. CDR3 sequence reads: CASSYGGAGNSPLHF. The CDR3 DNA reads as TGTGCCAGCAGTTACGGGGGCGCGGGTAATTCACCCCTCCACTTT.

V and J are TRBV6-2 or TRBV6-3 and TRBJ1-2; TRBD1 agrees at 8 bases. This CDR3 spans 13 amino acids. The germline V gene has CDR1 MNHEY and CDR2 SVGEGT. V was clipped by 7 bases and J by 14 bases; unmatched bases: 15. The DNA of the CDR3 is TGTGCCAGCAACCCACAGGGGGACTCGGGCCGGACCTTC. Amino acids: CASNPQGDSGRTF.

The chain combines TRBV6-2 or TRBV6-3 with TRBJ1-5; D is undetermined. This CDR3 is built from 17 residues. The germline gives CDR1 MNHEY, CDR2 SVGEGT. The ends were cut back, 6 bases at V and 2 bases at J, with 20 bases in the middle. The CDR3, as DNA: TGTGCCAGCAGCCGGGCATCGCCTTCCACGGGCAATCAGCCCCAGCATTTT. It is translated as CASSRASPSTGNQPQHF.

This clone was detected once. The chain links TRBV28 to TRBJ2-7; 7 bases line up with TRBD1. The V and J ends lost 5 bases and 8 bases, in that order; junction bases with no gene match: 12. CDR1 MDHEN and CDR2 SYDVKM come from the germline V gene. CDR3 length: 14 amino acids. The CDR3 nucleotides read TGTGCCAGCAGTATGGGGACAGCCCCCTTGAAGCAGTACTTC. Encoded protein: CASSMGTAPLKQYF.

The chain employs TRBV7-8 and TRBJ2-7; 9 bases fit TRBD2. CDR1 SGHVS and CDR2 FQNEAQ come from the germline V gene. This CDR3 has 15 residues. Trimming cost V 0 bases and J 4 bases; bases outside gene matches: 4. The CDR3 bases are TGTGCCAGCAGCTTAGCGGCGGGAGGGCCGTACGAGCAGTACTTC. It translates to CASSLAAGGPYEQYF.

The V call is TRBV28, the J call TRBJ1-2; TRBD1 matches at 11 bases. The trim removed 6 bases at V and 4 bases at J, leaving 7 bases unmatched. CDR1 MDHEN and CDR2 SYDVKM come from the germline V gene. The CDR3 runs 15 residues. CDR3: CASRNGTGGAYGYTF. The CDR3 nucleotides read TGTGCCAGCAGGAACGGGACAGGGGGGGCCTATGGCTACACCTTC.

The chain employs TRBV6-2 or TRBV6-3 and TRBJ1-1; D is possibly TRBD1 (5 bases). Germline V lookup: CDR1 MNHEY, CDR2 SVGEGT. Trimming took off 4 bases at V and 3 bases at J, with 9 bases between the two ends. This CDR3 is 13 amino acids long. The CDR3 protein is CASSWTLYTEAFF. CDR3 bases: TGTGCCAGCAGTTGGACATTATACACTGAAGCTTTCTTT.